Sequencing of this T cell receptor (beta chain) was carried out in a study of vaccination effects on CD4 cells after COVID-19 (dated by TCRdb to between 2021 and 2022). Turning to the overall study: Each participant received two doses of an mRNA SARS-CoV-2 vaccine, either BNT162b2 or mRNA-1273. In both COVID-19 convalescent patients and infection-naive vaccine recipients, the study compared SARS-CoV-2 spike-specific CD4+ TCR repertoires from before mRNA vaccination with those from after it. Cultures from other donors in the study were sequenced using the Oncomine TCR Beta short-read assay on an Illumina iSeq 100. A total of 10 COVID-19 convalescent patients and a handful of SARS-CoV-2-naive healthy vaccine recipients were included in the full study.

Here is what the overall study found, with its caveats: The study was limited by a small number of convalescent patients and lacked early post-infection timepoints. Among healthy vaccine recipients, nearly all vaccine-induced clones were SARS-CoV-2 mono-reactive, and just 1 of 255 was cross-reactive with common cold coronaviruses. Both infection-induced and vaccine-induced clones contracted markedly at late post-vaccination timepoints, which is consistent with waning T cell responses.

The library was made by the immunoSEQ multiplex PCR assay. DNA from the CD4+ T cells that had been cultured and isolated underwent TCR beta CDR3 sequencing. The authors' pipeline ran thus. Non-productive TCR sequences were removed and reads were trimmed to the CDR3 region, keeping CDR3s of at least 7 amino acids. Antigen-specific clonotypes were identified using the MANAFEST web app by comparison of expansion in peptide wells against reference cultures. For clones to be considered positive, expansion at FDR<0.05 versus reference and all other wells, an odds ratio above 5, and a frequency above 0.1% in two replicate wells were required. Clonotypes significantly expanded in SARS-CoV-2 spike wells and in at least one common cold coronavirus spike condition were defined as cross-reactive. Levenshtein distance calculated with the stringdist R package was used to assess CDR3 similarity, and unrooted trees were constructed with ape in R 3.6.1. The table comes from immuneACCESS by way of TCRdb, which keeps in-frame sequences with V and J called. Part of the clones is missing from these tables; in studies checked, under half for an unresolved V gene and the rest for unknown reasons. Clone size and the V and J calls come from that table; the DNA yielded D and trimming. This sample is represented by approximately 30,000 clones; roughly two thirds of them were singletons. The ten largest clones add up to 28% of the sample.

As concerns this clone: Which antigen it targets is not known. No base quality information exists; no much larger clone differs at one position.

Including cysteine and phenylalanine, the CDR3 has 13 amino acids. The retained sequence is limited to the CDR3, 39 bases, with the frame set at the first base. CDR1 is given as SGHRS and CDR2 as YFSETQ, both from the germline V gene. V drops 5 bases and J drops 4 bases, leaving 11 bases in between. To identify antigen-specific CD4+ T cell clonotypes by their expansion, the ViraFEST assay first stimulated PBMC with viral peptide pools and then applied TCR sequencing. After around eleven days of culture, CD4+ T cells were isolated with the EasySep CD4+ T cell isolation kit. None of the healthy vaccine recipients had a prior SARS-CoV-2 infection, which was confirmed by nucleocapsid antibody tests that came back negative both before and after vaccination. Each well held fewer than 2.5 million PBMC cultured in IMDM containing around 5% human AB serum, 10 IU/ml IL-2 and gentamicin, along with roughly 10 ug/ml peptides. On days 3 and 7, half of the culture medium was replaced with fresh IL-2-containing medium. Each peptide stimulation condition was cultured in triplicate wells unless otherwise noted. Using Ficoll-Paque Plus gradient centrifugation, PBMC were separated from whole blood and then either used fresh or cryopreserved at -140C. The overlapping peptide pools covered the spike proteins of SARS-CoV-2 as well as those of the common cold coronaviruses HCoV-NL63, HCoV-OC43 and HCoV-229E. The QIAamp micro DNA kit was used to extract genomic DNA from the cultured CD4+ T cells.

Material: CD4+ T cells from PBMCs cultured with HCoV-229E spike peptides, obtained before COVID-19 vaccination. The cell subset or site label here, explained by the study, means: HCoV-229E spike overlapping peptide pool stimulation. This TCR came from a human donor who received a COVID-19 vaccine. The rearrangement combines TRBV5-1 with TRBJ2-3, with the D gene uncertain. The CDR3 protein: CASSLRVSDTQYF. The DNA sequence reads TGCGCCAGCAGTTTAAGGGTCTCAGATACGCAGTATTTT.